The rows below give T cell receptor beta chains drawn from one sample of a study of cytomegalovirus exposure and HLA in healthy donors. The protocol was immunoSEQ multiplex PCR, while the TCRdb copy is restricted to in-frame clones and leaves out a portion. The sample holds approximately 190,000 clones, 78% seen once. Sequenced: PBMCs. The receptors stem from a woman in her 30s in good health and CMV-seropositive. Each CDR3 is given with its conserved first and last residue. D genes are given only for firm matches. Where a row states a size, it is once, few, many or the class of an expanded clone; other rows omit it.

len: 16
v_gene: TRBV18
j_gene: TRBJ2-6
d_gene: TRBD1
abundance: NA
CDR3nt: TGTGCCAGCTGGGGACAGGGATCTTCTGGGGCCAACGTCCTGACTTTC
CDR3aa: CASWGQGSSGANVLTF

len: 15
v_gene: TRBV5-4
j_gene: TRBJ2-1
d_gene: TRBD2
abundance: NA
CDR3nt: TGTGCCAGCCATAGCGGGGAAGCCTCCTACAATGAGCAGTTCTTC
CDR3aa: CASHSGEASYNEQFF

len: 14
v_gene: TRBV11-2
j_gene: TRBJ2-7
d_gene: NA
abundance: NA
CDR3nt: TGTGCCAGCAGCTTAATACAGGGTGCCTACGAGCAGTACTTC
CDR3aa: CASSLIQGAYEQYF

len: 12
v_gene: TRBV5-3
j_gene: TRBJ1-1
d_gene: NA
abundance: once
CDR3nt: TGTGCCAGAAGCTTGAGGGGGACTGAAGCTTTCTTT
CDR3aa: CARSLRGTEAFF

len: 13
v_gene: TRBV5-6
j_gene: TRBJ1-1
d_gene: NA
abundance: NA
CDR3nt: TGTGCCAGCAGCTTGGCCGCGGCAGGGAAAGCTTTCTTT
CDR3aa: CASSLAAAGKAFF

len: 15
v_gene: TRBV10-3
j_gene: TRBJ2-7
d_gene: TRBD1
abundance: NA
CDR3nt: TGTGCCATCAGTGAGTCTGGAACAGGGGTGGTCGAGCAGTACTTC
CDR3aa: CAISESGTGVVEQYF

len: 16
v_gene: TRBV6-5
j_gene: TRBJ2-1
d_gene: NA
abundance: NA
CDR3nt: TGTGCCAGCAGCTACGGGCCCACTAGCCCGAGCAATGAGCAGTTCTTC
CDR3aa: CASSYGPTSPSNEQFF

len: 15
v_gene: TRBV6-1
j_gene: TRBJ2-7
d_gene: NA
abundance: once
CDR3nt: TGTGCCAGCAGTGAAGGGGTCTGGGAGAAGTACGAGCAGTACTTC
CDR3aa: CASSEGVWEKYEQYF

len: 15
v_gene: TRBV6-6
j_gene: TRBJ2-3
d_gene: TRBD1
abundance: few
CDR3nt: TGTGCCAGCATTAATCGACAGGGTTCCACAGATACGCAGTATTTT
CDR3aa: CASINRQGSTDTQYF

len: 15
v_gene: TRBV5-1
j_gene: TRBJ2-5
d_gene: TRBD1
abundance: NA
CDR3nt: TGCGCCAGCAGCTTGGGACAGGGGGGTAAAGAGACCCAGTACTTC
CDR3aa: CASSLGQGGKETQYF

len: 13
v_gene: TRBV5-1
j_gene: TRBJ2-7
d_gene: NA
abundance: NA
CDR3nt: TGCGCCAGCAGCTTGACAGGCTCCTACGAGCAGTACTTC
CDR3aa: CASSLTGSYEQYF

len: 14
v_gene: TRBV5-6
j_gene: TRBJ1-2
d_gene: TRBD1
abundance: NA
CDR3nt: TGTGCCAGCAGCCTAATGACAGGGACGGGTGGCTACACCTTC
CDR3aa: CASSLMTGTGGYTF

len: 12
v_gene: TRBV7-9
j_gene: TRBJ1-1
d_gene: NA
abundance: NA
CDR3nt: TGTGCCAGCACCGCCGGACAGCTTGAAGCTTTCTTT
CDR3aa: CASTAGQLEAFF

len: 14
v_gene: TRBV6-5
j_gene: TRBJ2-7
d_gene: NA
abundance: NA
CDR3nt: TGTGCCAGCAGTTATTTCGGGGGAGCCTACGAGCAGTACTTC
CDR3aa: CASSYFGGAYEQYF

len: 16
v_gene: TRBV27
j_gene: TRBJ1-6
d_gene: NA
abundance: NA
CDR3nt: TGTGCCAGCAGTCGACAAACCACAGCGGTAGTAGGGACCCTCCACTTT
CDR3aa: CASSRQTTAVVGTLHF

len: 14
v_gene: TRBV6-5
j_gene: TRBJ1-5
d_gene: NA
abundance: NA
CDR3nt: TGTGCCAGCAGCCCACTCTATAGCAATCAGCCCCAGCATTTT
CDR3aa: CASSPLYSNQPQHF

len: 13
v_gene: TRBV11-2
j_gene: TRBJ2-7
d_gene: NA
abundance: once
CDR3nt: TGTGCCAGCAGCTTAGACCCTACCTACGAGCAGTACTTC
CDR3aa: CASSLDPTYEQYF

len: 13
v_gene: TRBV15
j_gene: TRBJ1-1
d_gene: TRBD1
abundance: NA
CDR3nt: TGTGCCATACCCGGGACAGGGGAAACTGAAGCTTTCTTT
CDR3aa: CAIPGTGETEAFF

len: 14
v_gene: TRBV10-3
j_gene: TRBJ1-2
d_gene: TRBD1
abundance: NA
CDR3nt: TGTGCCATCAGTGCGCTGGGACAGGACTATGGCTACACCTTC
CDR3aa: CAISALGQDYGYTF

len: 16
v_gene: TRBV10-2
j_gene: TRBJ1-1
d_gene: NA
abundance: once
CDR3nt: TGCGCCAGCAGTGAGCCCCTCGGGGGACTGTTCCGTACCGGTTTCTTT
CDR3aa: CASSEPLGGLFRTGFF

len: 15
v_gene: TRBV4-1
j_gene: TRBJ2-3
d_gene: TRBD2
abundance: NA
CDR3nt: TGCGCCAGCAGTCGGGCTAGCGGGAGTACAGATACGCAGTATTTT
CDR3aa: CASSRASGSTDTQYF

len: 13
v_gene: TRBV7-9
j_gene: TRBJ2-5
d_gene: NA
abundance: NA
CDR3nt: TGTGCCAGCAGCTTAGGGGGCGTAGAGACCCAGTACTTC
CDR3aa: CASSLGGVETQYF

len: 20
v_gene: TRBV23-1
j_gene: TRBJ2-1
d_gene: NA
abundance: NA
CDR3nt: TGCGCCAGGTATAACGAGTTAAAAATTCGAGGGCTCCCCGAGACCGATGAGCAGTTCTTC
CDR3aa: CARYNELKIRGLPETDEQFF

len: 13
v_gene: TRBV7-9
j_gene: TRBJ2-1
d_gene: NA
abundance: NA
CDR3nt: TGTGCCAGCAGCCCGCGGGACTCCAATGAGCAGTTCTTC
CDR3aa: CASSPRDSNEQFF

len: 13
v_gene: TRBV6-5
j_gene: TRBJ2-5
d_gene: TRBD2
abundance: NA
CDR3nt: TGTGTCGTAGGACTAGCTGGGGGGGAGACCCAGTACTTC
CDR3aa: CVVGLAGGETQYF

len: 18
v_gene: TRBV28
j_gene: TRBJ1-5
d_gene: TRBD1
abundance: NA
CDR3nt: TGTGCCAGCAGTTTAGAGGGGACAGGGGTCTATAGCAATCAGCCCCAGCATTTT
CDR3aa: CASSLEGTGVYSNQPQHF

len: 13
v_gene: TRBV10-1
j_gene: TRBJ2-5
d_gene: NA
abundance: few
CDR3nt: TGCGCCAGCAGTAGCGGGCCGAGAGAGACCCAGTACTTC
CDR3aa: CASSSGPRETQYF

len: 15
v_gene: TRBV5-1
j_gene: TRBJ2-7
d_gene: NA
abundance: NA
CDR3nt: TGCGCCAGCAGCTTGGACCCAGGGATCTCCTACGAGCAGTACTTC
CDR3aa: CASSLDPGISYEQYF

len: 15
v_gene: TRBV7-2
j_gene: TRBJ2-7
d_gene: TRBD1
abundance: NA
CDR3nt: TGTGCCAGCAGCTTAGCCGGGACAGGGGCCCACGAGCAGTACTTC
CDR3aa: CASSLAGTGAHEQYF

len: 15
v_gene: TRBV2
j_gene: TRBJ2-1
d_gene: TRBD2
abundance: once
CDR3nt: TGTGCCAGCCAATTTGCGGGAGGGGGCCACAATGAGCAGTTCTTC
CDR3aa: CASQFAGGGHNEQFF

len: 19
v_gene: TRBV7-3
j_gene: TRBJ1-6
d_gene: TRBD1
abundance: NA
CDR3nt: TGTGCCAGCAGCTTAGAGGGGGACAGGGTCCCTTCGGGTAATTCACCCCTCCACTTT
CDR3aa: CASSLEGDRVPSGNSPLHF

len: 13
v_gene: TRBV19
j_gene: TRBJ2-7
d_gene: TRBD2
abundance: few
CDR3nt: TGTGCCAGTAGTTGGGGCGGGAGATACGAGCAGTACTTC
CDR3aa: CASSWGGRYEQYF

len: 15
v_gene: TRBV9
j_gene: TRBJ2-7
d_gene: NA
abundance: few
CDR3nt: TGTGCCAGCAGCGTAGCACCGGGAGAGGGCTACGAGCAGTACTTC
CDR3aa: CASSVAPGEGYEQYF

len: 15
v_gene: TRBV4-3
j_gene: TRBJ1-2
d_gene: NA
abundance: NA
CDR3nt: TGCGCCAGCAGCCAAGATTACGGGGGGCCCCCTGGCTACACCTTC
CDR3aa: CASSQDYGGPPGYTF

len: 14
v_gene: TRBV7-3
j_gene: TRBJ1-1
d_gene: TRBD1
abundance: NA
CDR3nt: TGTGCCAGCAGCATCGACAGGGTGAGCACTGAAGCTTTCTTT
CDR3aa: CASSIDRVSTEAFF

len: 10
v_gene: TRBV6-5
j_gene: TRBJ1-2
d_gene: NA
abundance: NA
CDR3nt: TGTGCCAGCTGGTCAGTTGGCTACACCTTC
CDR3aa: CASWSVGYTF